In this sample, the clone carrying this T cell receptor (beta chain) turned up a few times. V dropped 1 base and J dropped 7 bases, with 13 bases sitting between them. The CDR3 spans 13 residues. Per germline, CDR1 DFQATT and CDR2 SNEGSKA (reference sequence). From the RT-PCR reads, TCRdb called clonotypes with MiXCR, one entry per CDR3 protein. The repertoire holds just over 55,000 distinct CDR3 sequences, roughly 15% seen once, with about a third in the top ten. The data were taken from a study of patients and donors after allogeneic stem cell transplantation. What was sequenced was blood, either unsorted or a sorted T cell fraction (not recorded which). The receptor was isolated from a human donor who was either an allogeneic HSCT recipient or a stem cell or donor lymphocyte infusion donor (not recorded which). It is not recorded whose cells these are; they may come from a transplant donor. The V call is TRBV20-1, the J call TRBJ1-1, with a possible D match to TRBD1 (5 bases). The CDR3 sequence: CSARGDGLSEAFF. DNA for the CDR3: TGCAGTGCTAGAGGGGACGGCCTCAGTGAAGCTTTCTTT.